These T cell receptor beta chains were read from a single sample in a study of control samples from healthy donors and cancer patients. The repertoire was sequenced with immunoSEQ multiplex PCR; TCRdb's copy has only in-frame clones and lacks some. The sample includes around 180,000 clones, 94% of them seen just once. Material: blood. The receptor source for this set is a woman under 30 in good health. Both conserved end residues are part of each CDR3. D genes are given only for firm matches. Not all rows give a size; the values are once, few, many and, for expanded clones, a class.

D gene	V gene	clone size	J gene	CDR3 DNA	CDR3 protein
TRBD1	TRBV28	NA	TRBJ1-5	TGTGCCAGCAGTTACAGGGGTAATGTTAAGCCCCAGCATTTT	CASSYRGNVKPQHF
TRBD1	TRBV2	NA	TRBJ1-2	TGTGCCAGCAGTCCCAGGACAGGCCCGGGAGTCGCCTTC	CASSPRTGPGVAF
TRBD2	TRBV11-3	NA	TRBJ2-1	TGTGCCAGCAGCTTAGTAACTCGGATTGGCGGGGGGCCGCCCGACAATGAGCAGTTCTTC	CASSLVTRIGGGPPDNEQFF
NA	TRBV5-1	NA	TRBJ1-1	TGCGCCAGCAGACTGCTCACGGGACGGTCGAACACTGAAGCTTTCTTT	CASRLLTGRSNTEAFF
NA	TRBV28	NA	TRBJ1-3	TGTGCCAGCAGTTTGCCCCTTCTCTCTGGAAACACCATATATTTT	CASSLPLLSGNTIYF
NA	TRBV3-1/TRBV3-2	NA	TRBJ2-5	TGTGCCAGCAGCCAAGACCGGGTTTCAGAGACCCAGTACTTC	CASSQDRVSETQYF
TRBD1	TRBV4-1	NA	TRBJ2-2	TGCGCCAGCAGCCAACTTACAGGGGCCACCGGGGAGCTGTTTTTT	CASSQLTGATGELFF
TRBD1	TRBV11-2	once	TRBJ2-1	TGTGCCAGCAGCTTGGACAGGGTCCATGAGCAGTTCTTC	CASSLDRVHEQFF
NA	TRBV11-2	NA	TRBJ2-1	TGTGCCAGCAGCCGCGACCGGAGCTCCTACAATGAGCAGTTCTTC	CASSRDRSSYNEQFF
TRBD1	TRBV11-3	NA	TRBJ1-1	TGTGCCAGCAGCGTGGGACAGCTGAACACTGAAGCTTTCTTT	CASSVGQLNTEAFF
TRBD1	TRBV6-1	NA	TRBJ1-5	TGTGCCAGCAGTGAAACACAGAGACAGGGGGCCGCAAGGCCCCAGCATTTT	CASSETQRQGAARPQHF
TRBD1	TRBV6-5	NA	TRBJ1-5	TGTGCCAGCAGGGGGGGACAGGGATTATTTTTACATTTT	CASRGGQGLFLHF
NA	TRBV5-6	NA	TRBJ1-2	TGTGCCAGCAGCTCCTCCGGGGAGGGGGAACATGGCTACACCTTC	CASSSSGEGEHGYTF
NA	TRBV2	NA	TRBJ1-1	TGTGCCAGCGGTTTCGGAGGGAACACTGAAGCTTTCTTT	CASGFGGNTEAFF
TRBD1	TRBV11-3	NA	TRBJ2-6	TGTGCCAGCAGCGGATGGGACAGCTCTGGGGCCAACGTCCTGACTTTC	CASSGWDSSGANVLTF
NA	TRBV12-3/TRBV12-4	NA	TRBJ1-2	TGTGCCAGCAGGTCGGGGGTAGGCTACACCTTC	CASRSGVGYTF
NA	TRBV2	NA	TRBJ1-1	TGTGCCAGCAGCGGACTCGACACGAACACTGAAGCTTTCTTT	CASSGLDTNTEAFF